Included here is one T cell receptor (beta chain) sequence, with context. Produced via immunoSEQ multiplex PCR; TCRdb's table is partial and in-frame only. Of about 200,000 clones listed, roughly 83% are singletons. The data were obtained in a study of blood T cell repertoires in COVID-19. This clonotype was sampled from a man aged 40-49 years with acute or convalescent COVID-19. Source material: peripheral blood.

The CDR3 bases are TGCGCCAGCAGCCCCTACGGCGGTCCCTACGAGCAGTACTTC. Encoded protein: CASSPYGGPYEQYF. The chain links TRBV4-3 to TRBJ2-7, with D uncertain. Trimming took 4 bases from V and 2 from J, leaving 12 bases between them. The germline CDR1 and CDR2 sequences are LGHNA and YSLEER. The CDR3 has 14 residues.